The 18 T cell receptor beta chains listed next were all sequenced from one sample in a study of blood T cell repertoires in COVID-19. Some clones are missing from TCRdb's copy, which holds only in-frame ones; the method was immunoSEQ multiplex PCR. This sample yields some 130,000 clones, of which about 83% are seen a single time; 10% to 15% belongs to the top ten. Input material: peripheral blood. Receptors were obtained from a human donor in a cohort sampled during active COVID-19.

This clone was detected only a few times. J is TRBJ1-2 and V is TRBV9, with 8 nucleotides matching TRBD1. With 1 base clipped from V and 5 bases from J, the junction kept 4 bases outside the gene matches. This CDR3 spans 14 amino acids. CDR1 and CDR2 (germline): SGDLS, YYNGEE. The CDR3 loop is CASSVTQGAYGYTF. CDR3 sequence (DNA): TGTGCCAGCAGCGTAACCCAGGGGGCTTATGGCTACACCTTC. The full variable domain, with the rest looked up from reference TRBV9 and TRBJ1-2, is DSGVTQTPKHLITATGQRVTLRCSPRSGDLSVYWYQQSLDQGLQFLIQYYNGEERAKGNILERFSAQQFPDLHSELNLSSLELGDSALYFCASSVTQGAYGYTFGSGTRLTVV.

The chain carries TRBV6-5 and TRBJ1-4; D not resolved. The CDR3 is 14 amino acids. The V end was cut by 8 bases, the J end by 0 bases, with 10 bases between. Germline lookup yields CDR1 MNHEY and CDR2 SVGAGI. The CDR3 DNA follows: TGTGCCAGCTGGAACGGGGCAACTAATGAAAAACTGTTTTTT. Amino acids: CASWNGATNEKLFF.

V is TRBV30 and J is TRBJ2-7; a weak D match, TRBD1 (5 bases). Trimming stripped 1 base from V and 3 bases from J, with 10 bases between. This CDR3 has 13 residues. The germline V gene has CDR1 GTSNPN and CDR2 SVGIG (reference sequence). This CDR3 reads CAWSDLGVYEQYF. The CDR3 nucleotides read TGTGCCTGGAGTGATCTAGGGGTCTACGAGCAGTACTTC.

The chain employs TRBV7-3 and TRBJ2-3; D may be TRBD2 (5 bases). Germline lookup yields CDR1 SGHTA and CDR2 FQGTGA. CDR3 size: 13 residues. Trimming took 5 bases from V and 4 from J, leaving 10 bases between them. The CDR3 nucleotides read TGTGCCAGCAGCCTGGAGGTTGCAGATACGCAGTATTTT. Translating it yields CASSLEVADTQYF.

This clone has ten or more counts. The chain combines TRBV19 with TRBJ1-2; D call uncertain. This CDR3 contains 15 residues. Trimming pared 4 bases from V and 0 bases from J, leaving 12 bases between. CDR1 LNHDA and CDR2 SQIVND come from the germline V gene (reference sequence). CDR3 DNA: TGTGCCAGTAGTAAGGAGGCGGCCTCTAACTATGGCTACACCTTC. Protein: CASSKEAASNYGYTF.

V is TRBV7-8 and J is TRBJ1-4; D uncertain. The CDR3 contains 15 residues. The germline CDR1 and CDR2 sequences are SGHVS and FQNEAQ. Trimming left V 3 bases short and J 8 bases short, with 16 bases between. The CDR3 nucleotides read TGTGCCAGCAGCTTTAGCGGGATCGGAGAGGAAAAACTGTTTTTT. This codes for CASSFSGIGEEKLFF.

In the case of this clone: A junction end diverges from the germline sequence, so it may reflect a read error. The rearrangement joins TRBV7-7 to TRBJ2-5; 10 bases map to TRBD2. Germline CDR1 and CDR2: SSHAT and FNYEAQ (reference sequence). This CDR3 region has 16 residues. The CDR3 sequence is CASSLLSGGAGETQYF. CDR3 sequence (DNA): TGTGCTAGCAGCTTGTTGAGCGGGGGGGCCGGGGAGACCCAGTACTTC.

The chain links TRBV3-1 (or the pseudogene TRBV3-2) to TRBJ2-2, with TRBD2 identical over 7 bases. The CDR3 consists of 15 residues. Germline V CDR1 and CDR2: LGHDT, YNNKEL (reference sequence). Trimming took 6 bases from V and 4 from J; bases not matched to a gene: 8. The CDR3 loop reads CASRGGSRVTGELFF. CDR3 sequence (DNA): TGTGCCAGCAGGGGGGGGAGTAGGGTCACCGGGGAGCTGTTTTTT.

The rearrangement uses TRBV7-9 and TRBJ1-6, with 7 positions matching TRBD1. CDR3 length equals 14 residues. V lost 5 bases, J lost 7 bases, and 5 bases stayed unmatched. Per the germline V gene, CDR1 is SEHNR and CDR2 is FQNEAQ (reference sequence). The CDR3 DNA sequence: TGTGCCAGCAGCCTGGACAGGTCCAATTCACCCCTCCACTTT. Its protein product is CASSLDRSNSPLHF.

This clone was observed a handful of times. The J gene is TRBJ2-1, the V gene TRBV9, with 10 bases identical to TRBD1. The J segment lost 9 bases and the V segment lost 1 base, leaving 10 bases of the junction unmatched. The length of the CDR3 is 16 residues. Germline CDR1 SGDLS, CDR2 YYNGEE. CDR3 region: CASSVTGTGVFGEQFF. The CDR3 nucleotides read TGTGCCAGCAGCGTAACCGGGACAGGGGTCTTCGGTGAGCAGTTCTTC.

The rearrangement joins TRBV28 to TRBJ1-4; tentatively, D is TRBD1 (5 bases). The CDR3 covers 15 residues. V dropped 5 bases and J dropped 0 bases, with 10 bases sitting between them. CDR1 is MDHEN and CDR2 is SYDVKM in the germline V gene. CDR3 nucleotides: TGTGCCAGCAGTGGGGCAGGAACAACTAATGAAAAACTGTTTTTT. Translated, it gives CASSGAGTTNEKLFF.

The rearrangement uses TRBV23-1 and TRBJ2-2; TRBD1 matches at 9 bases. TRBV23-1 is designated an ORF whose function remains uncertain. CDR3 length equals 15 residues. V trimming: 6 bases; J trimming: 5 bases; junction bases outside the gene matches: 7. The CDR3 protein is CASSPDRGDTGELFF. DNA of the CDR3: TGCGCCAGCAGCCCGGACAGGGGAGATACCGGGGAGCTGTTTTTT.

The chain has TRBV5-6 and TRBJ2-7; 8 bases agree with TRBD1. Looked up from germline, CDR1 is SGHDT and CDR2 is YYEEEE. The CDR3 has 16 residues. V was clipped by 3 bases and J by 3 bases; unmatched bases: 11. This CDR3 reads CASSSMTRGRNYEQYF. The CDR3 DNA sequence: TGTGCCAGCAGCTCAATGACCAGGGGGCGAAACTACGAGCAGTACTTC.

CDR3 sequence reads: CASSPRDRISQDEQYF. DNA for the CDR3: TGTGCCAGCAGCCCGCGGGACAGGATAAGTCAGGACGAGCAGTACTTC. The rearrangement joins TRBV5-6 to TRBJ2-7; 8 positions agree with TRBD1. The germline gives CDR1 SGHDT, CDR2 YYEEEE. The CDR3 is 16 residues long. V gave up 4 bases and J gave up 5 bases; unmatched junction bases: 14. Using reference TRBV5-6 and TRBJ2-7 for the parts outside the CDR3, the full variable domain is DAGVTQSPTHLIKTRGQQVTLRCSPKSGHDTVSWYQQALGQGPQFIFQYYEEEERQRGNFPDRFSGHQFPNYSSELNVNALLLGDSALYLCASSPRDRISQDEQYFGPGTRLTVT.

The chain has TRBV11-3 and TRBJ1-2; D gene unclear. The CDR3 covers 16 residues. Germline V gene data show CDR1 as SGHNT and CDR2 as YENEEA. V lost 6 bases and J 4 bases, leaving 21 bases between the germline ends. The CDR3 region is CASRSGGAPPGYGYTF. The CDR3 region has the DNA TGTGCCAGCAGATCAGGAGGTGCACCCCCGGGCTATGGCTACACCTTC. Full variable domain (remainder filled in from reference TRBV11-3 and TRBJ1-2): EAGVVQSPRYKIIEKKQPVAFWCNPISGHNTLYWYLQNLGQGPELLIRYENEEAVDDSQLPKDRFSAERLKGVDSTLKIQPAELGDSAVYLCASRSGGAPPGYGYTFGSGTRLTVV.

This chain uses TRBV28 with TRBJ1-2; TRBD1 matches 11 bases. The V and J ends lost 2 bases and 6 bases, in that order; junction bases with no gene match: 2. Germline lookup yields CDR1 MDHEN and CDR2 SYDVKM. The CDR3 is 14 residues long. DNA for the CDR3: TGTGCCAGCAGTTTACGGGGACAGGGGGATGGCTACACCTTC. Protein product: CASSLRGQGDGYTF.

V gene TRBV5-1 combines with J gene TRBJ1-5; 11 bases agree with TRBD1. The CDR3 totals 15 residues. Per the germline V gene, CDR1 is SGHRS and CDR2 is YFSETQ. V dropped 3 bases and J dropped 6; count of bases not matched to a gene: 5. The CDR3 DNA is TGCGCCAGCAGCTCTGGGACAGGGGGTCTTCAGCCCCAGCATTTT. Translated, it gives CASSSGTGGLQPQHF.

V is TRBV3-1 (or the pseudogene TRBV3-2) and J is TRBJ2-2; 9 bases are a match to TRBD2. Losses at the gene ends were 4 bases for V and 5 bases for J; bases not matched to a gene: 8. The CDR3 extends over 16 amino acids. The germline V gene has CDR1 LGHDT and CDR2 YNNKEL (reference sequence). The CDR3 loop is CASSPSGGGGTGELFF. As DNA, the CDR3 is TGTGCCAGCAGCCCGAGTGGCGGGGGGGGTACCGGGGAGCTGTTTTTT.